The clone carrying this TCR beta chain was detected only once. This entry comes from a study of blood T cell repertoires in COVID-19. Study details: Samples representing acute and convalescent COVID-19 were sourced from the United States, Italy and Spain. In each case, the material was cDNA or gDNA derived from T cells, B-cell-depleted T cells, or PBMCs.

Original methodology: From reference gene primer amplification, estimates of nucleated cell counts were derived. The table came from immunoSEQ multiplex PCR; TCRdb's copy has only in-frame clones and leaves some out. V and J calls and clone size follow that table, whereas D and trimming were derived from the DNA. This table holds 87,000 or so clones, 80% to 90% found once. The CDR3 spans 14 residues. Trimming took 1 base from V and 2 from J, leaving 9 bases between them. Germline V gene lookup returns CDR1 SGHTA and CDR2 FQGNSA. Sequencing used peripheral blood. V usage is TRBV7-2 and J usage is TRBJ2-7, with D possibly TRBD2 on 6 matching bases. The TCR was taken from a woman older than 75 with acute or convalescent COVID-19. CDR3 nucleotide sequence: TGTGCCAGCAGCTTAGGCGGGATCGCCTACGAGCAGTACTTC. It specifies CASSLGGIAYEQYF.